This is a list of T cell receptor delta chains from one sample in a study of delta chains in infants with herpesvirus infections. TCRdb re-called the RT-PCR reads using CATT. In the table there are roughly 960 delta-chain clones, about 9.3% of which are singletons. This specimen was peripheral blood, taken at time point 2 of longitudinal follow-up. Receptor source: a human donor who was a Ugandan infant, either HIV-exposed or HIV-unexposed (not recorded which). The CDR3 runs from the conserved cysteine through the conserved F or W. Fields, in order: J gene, V gene, clone size, D gene, CDR3 DNA, CDR3 protein. A D gene is named only where the DNA matches it firmly. Only some rows state a clone size, as once, few, many or a class for expanded clones.

J gene: TRDJ1; V gene: TRDV1; clone size: large; D gene: TRDD3; CDR3 DNA: TGTGCTCTTGGGGAAGATCCCGATCATTGGGGGATAGTTTGTGACGATAAACTCATCTTT; CDR3 protein: CALGEDPDHWGIVCDDKLIF
J gene: TRDJ1; V gene: TRDV2; clone size: large; D gene: .; CDR3 DNA: TGTGCCTGTGACACGGTAGGAGAGGGGGACAAACTCATCTTT; CDR3 protein: CACDTVGEGDKLIF
J gene: TRDJ1; V gene: TRDV2; clone size: .; D gene: .; CDR3 DNA: TGTGCCTGTGACACCTGGGGCACCGATAAACTCATCTTT; CDR3 protein: CACDTWGTDKLIF
J gene: TRDJ1; V gene: TRDV1; clone size: .; D gene: .; CDR3 DNA: TGTGCTCTTGGGGAATTGGTTGATATGCGAAAGGTTACCGATAAACTCATCTTT; CDR3 protein: CALGELVDMRKVTDKLIF
J gene: TRDJ1; V gene: TRDV1; clone size: medium-sized; D gene: TRDD3; CDR3 DNA: TGTGCTCTTTGGTTCCCTTTTAAATACTGGGGGATAGGGCCTCCTATGTACACCGATAAACTCATCTTT; CDR3 protein: CALWFPFKYWGIGPPMYTDKLIF
J gene: TRDJ1; V gene: TRDV1; clone size: large; D gene: .; CDR3 DNA: TGTGCTCTTGGGGCACCTCATTCAGACACCGATAAACTCATCTTT; CDR3 protein: CALGAPHSDTDKLIF
J gene: TRDJ1; V gene: TRDV1; clone size: .; D gene: TRDD3; CDR3 DNA: TGTGCTCTCTCTCCTAAGCGTACTGGGGGATACCAGTACACCGATAAACTCATCTTT; CDR3 protein: CALSPKRTGGYQYTDKLIF
J gene: TRDJ1; V gene: TRDV1; clone size: .; D gene: TRDD2; CDR3 DNA: TGTGCTCTTGGGGGCCTACCTTCCTTTCCTACCCCCCGTGTCTGGTACACCGATAAACTCATCTTT; CDR3 protein: CALGGLPSFPTPRVWYTDKLIF
J gene: TRDJ2; V gene: TRDV2; clone size: large; D gene: TRDD3; CDR3 DNA: TGTGCCTGTGACACCGTCGGTACTGGGGACTATCCTTTGACAGCACAACTCTTCTTT; CDR3 protein: CACDTVGTGDYPLTAQLFF
J gene: TRDJ1; V gene: TRDV1; clone size: .; D gene: TRDD3; CDR3 DNA: TGTGCTCTTGGGGACTCGACTGGGGGTCACTACACCGATAAACTCATCTTT; CDR3 protein: CALGDSTGGHYTDKLIF
J gene: TRDJ1; V gene: TRAV29/DV5; clone size: few; D gene: TRDD2; CDR3 DNA: TGTGCAGCAAGCGATCCTTCCTATGGCCTACTAAGGGGTGACTCTCAGTACACCGATAAACTCATCTTT; CDR3 protein: CAASDPSYGLLRGDSQYTDKLIF
J gene: TRDJ2; V gene: TRDV1; clone size: medium-sized; D gene: TRDD3; CDR3 DNA: TGTGCTCTTGGGGATAATCTCCCGGTTCTAGTTACTCTTACTGGGGGATACCGTGACCCCACAGCACAACTCTTCTTT; CDR3 protein: CALGDNLPVLVTLTGGYRDPTAQLFF
J gene: TRDJ1; V gene: TRDV1; clone size: large; D gene: .; CDR3 DNA: TGTGCTCTTGGGGACCTACGTTTACTGGGAAGGTACACCGATAAACTCATCTTT; CDR3 protein: CALGDLRLLGRYTDKLIF
J gene: TRDJ2; V gene: TRDV2; clone size: large; D gene: TRDD3; CDR3 DNA: TGTGCCTGTGACACAGTAAGCGGGGATAGAGTTGAGGCTTTGACAGCACAACTCTTCTTT; CDR3 protein: CACDTVSGDRVEALTAQLFF
J gene: TRDJ1; V gene: TRDV1; clone size: .; D gene: TRDD3; CDR3 DNA: TGTGCTCTTGGGGTCTTCCCTATGCTGAACTGGGGGATCGGGTACACCGATAAACTCATCTTT; CDR3 protein: CALGVFPMLNWGIGYTDKLIF
J gene: TRDJ1; V gene: TRDV1; clone size: medium-sized; D gene: TRDD3; CDR3 DNA: TGTGCTCTTGGGAACCCCCCTACCCTGTACTGGGGGATACGGGATGTACGGACCGATAAACTCATCTTT; CDR3 protein: CALGNPPTLYWGIRDVRTDKLIF
J gene: TRDJ1; V gene: TRDV1; clone size: .; D gene: TRDD2; CDR3 DNA: TGTGCTCTTGGGGCCGCCCGGGCCTTCCTTCCTTACTGGCTATCCTACACCGATAAACTCATCTTT; CDR3 protein: CALGAARAFLPYWLSYTDKLIF
J gene: TRDJ1; V gene: TRDV1; clone size: large; D gene: TRDD3; CDR3 DNA: TGTGCTCTTGGGGAAGGACATCTACTGGGGGATAGCGGCATCAGATTATACACCGATAAACTCATCTTT; CDR3 protein: CALGEGHLLGDSGIRLYTDKLIF
J gene: TRDJ1; V gene: TRDV1; clone size: .; D gene: .; CDR3 DNA: TGTGCTCTTGGGGAGGCCGACTTCCTACGGTACTGGGGGCTTTCTGAGTACACCGATAAACTCATCTTT; CDR3 protein: CALGEADFLRYWGLSEYTDKLIF
J gene: TRDJ1; V gene: TRAV38-2/DV8; clone size: medium-sized; D gene: .; CDR3 DNA: TGTGCTTATAGGAGTGGGGGTTACACCGATAAACTCATCTTT; CDR3 protein: CAYRSGGYTDKLIF
J gene: TRDJ1; V gene: TRDV2; clone size: large; D gene: TRDD3; CDR3 DNA: TGTGCCTGTGACTCCGGATCGTTCCTACCCCATATTTATACTGGGGGATTCCTGGCTAAACTCATCTTT; CDR3 protein: CACDSGSFLPHIYTGGFLAKLIF
J gene: TRDJ1; V gene: TRDV1; clone size: few; D gene: TRDD3; CDR3 DNA: TGTGCTCTTGGGGAAGGGGAATACTGGGGGTCGTACACCGATAAACTCATCTTT; CDR3 protein: CALGEGEYWGSYTDKLIF
J gene: TRDJ1; V gene: TRDV2; clone size: medium-sized; D gene: TRDD3; CDR3 DNA: TGTGCCTGTGAACGACTGGGGGACGTAGGCGATAAACTCATCTTT; CDR3 protein: CACERLGDVGDKLIF
J gene: TRDJ1; V gene: TRDV3; clone size: large; D gene: .; CDR3 DNA: TGTGCCTTTAAGGGCATGACGATGTACACCGATAAACTCATCTTT; CDR3 protein: CAFKGMTMYTDKLIF
J gene: TRDJ1; V gene: TRDV1; clone size: few; D gene: TRDD3; CDR3 DNA: TGTGCTCTTGGGCCTTATCGTCTTCCTACTGACTGGGGGATAGGTGGCACCGATAAACTCATCTTT; CDR3 protein: CALGPYRLPTDWGIGGTDKLIF
J gene: TRDJ3; V gene: TRDV2; clone size: medium-sized; D gene: TRDD3; CDR3 DNA: TGTGCCTGTGACACCCCACTGACTGGGGGATACCACCTCTCCTGGGACACCCGACAGATGTTTTTC; CDR3 protein: CACDTPLTGGYHLSWDTRQMFF
J gene: TRDJ1; V gene: TRDV1; clone size: medium-sized; D gene: TRDD3; CDR3 DNA: TGTGCTCTTGGGGAACTCCCCTGGACGATACTGGGGGAGTACACCGATAAACTCATCTTT; CDR3 protein: CALGELPWTILGEYTDKLIF
J gene: TRDJ1; V gene: TRAV29/DV5; clone size: medium-sized; D gene: .; CDR3 DNA: TGTGCAGCAAGCGCCATTCCCCTGGGACCCAACACCGATAAACTCATCTTT; CDR3 protein: CAASAIPLGPNTDKLIF
J gene: TRDJ1; V gene: TRDV1; clone size: medium-sized; D gene: .; CDR3 DNA: TGTGCTCTTGGGGAATACGCCAGGGGACCCGCGTACACCGATAAACTCATCTTT; CDR3 protein: CALGEYARGPAYTDKLIF
J gene: TRDJ1; V gene: TRDV1; clone size: large; D gene: .; CDR3 DNA: TGTGCTCTTGGGGAACTGGGGAGGTCCGATAAACTCATCTTT; CDR3 protein: CALGELGRSDKLIF
J gene: TRDJ1; V gene: TRDV1; clone size: medium-sized; D gene: TRDD2; CDR3 DNA: TGTGCTCTTGGGGAACCTCCTTCCTACGTGGCCGGGGTGAGCATTTACACCGATAAACTCATCTTT; CDR3 protein: CALGEPPSYVAGVSIYTDKLIF